These 26 T cell receptor beta chains were all obtained from the same sample, sequenced in a study of CD8+ T cells in alopecia areata. Reverse transcribed after extraction, RNA yielded cDNA as the sequencing template. TCRdb's table, derived via immunoSEQ multiplex PCR, lists solely in-frame clones and lacks some. The sample records about 140,000 clones, about 47% being singletons. The material was CD4+ T cells sorted from blood, obtained at week 0. These receptors were obtained from a human donor with alopecia areata.

This clone has just a few counts. The rearrangement links TRBV6-6 to TRBJ2-1, with D perhaps matching TRBD2 (6 bases). V dropped 6 bases and J dropped 7 bases, with 22 bases sitting between them. CDR3 length: 16 residues. CDR1 MNHNY and CDR2 SVGAGI come from the germline V gene (reference sequence). In DNA form, the CDR3 reads TGTGCCAGCAGCCCTCATATCCTACCTGGGGGGAATGAGCAGTTCTTC. Its translation: CASSPHILPGGNEQFF.

This chain connects TRBV20-1 to TRBJ2-3, with D uncertain. Per germline, CDR1 DFQATT and CDR2 SNEGSKA (reference sequence). This CDR3 spans 10 amino acids. V gave up 7 bases and J gave up 0 bases, with 2 bases separating them. Here the CDR3 reads CSVSTDTQYF. CDR3 in DNA: TGCAGTGTTAGCACAGATACGCAGTATTTT.

J is TRBJ2-7 and V is TRBV10-3, with 14 nucleotides matching TRBD2. Germline V gene data show CDR1 as ENHRY and CDR2 as SYGVKD. V lost 2 bases to trimming and J lost 6 bases; unmatched junction nucleotides: 15. The CDR3 runs 19 residues. The CDR3 here is CAISEGTTSGRARGFEQYF. CDR3 nucleotides: TGTGCCATCAGTGAGGGGACGACTAGCGGGAGGGCTAGGGGGTTCGAGCAGTACTTC.

The chain carries TRBV7-2 and TRBJ2-7; tentatively, D is TRBD2 (7 bases). Germline loops: CDR1 SGHTA, CDR2 FQGNSA. CDR3 size: 15 residues. V lost 0 bases, J lost 2 bases, and 11 bases lay in between. The CDR3: CASSLAGRGAYEQYF. The DNA of the CDR3 is TGTGCCAGCAGCTTAGCGGGGAGGGGGGCCTACGAGCAGTACTTC.

The chain recombines TRBV10-1 with TRBJ2-7, with D unclear. Germline V gene sequence: CDR1 WNHNN, CDR2 SYGVQD (reference sequence). The CDR3 has 16 amino acids. Trimming removed 0 bases at V and 6 bases at J, with 18 bases between. CDR3 amino acids: CASSESPGPTLREQYF. Here the CDR3 DNA reads TGCGCCAGCAGTGAGTCGCCCGGTCCGACCCTTCGCGAGCAGTACTTC.

The chain recombines TRBV7-3 with TRBJ2-1; D perhaps matches TRBD2 (5 bases). In germline, CDR1 is SGHTA, CDR2 FQGTGA. Trimming left V 5 bases short and J 4 bases short, with 18 bases between. CDR3 length: 16 amino acids. The CDR3, as DNA: TGTGCCAGCAGCCTCAGCGGAGAAACAACATACAATGAGCAGTTCTTC. Residues: CASSLSGETTYNEQFF.

The chain has TRBV6-1 and TRBJ1-5, with TRBD1 matching 9 bases. The CDR3 length is 13 residues. Germline V CDR1 and CDR2: MNHNS, SASEGT. Losses at the gene ends were 6 bases for V and 4 bases for J; bases not matched to a gene: 1. CDR3 region: CASRDRGNQPQHF. CDR3 coding DNA: TGTGCCAGCAGGGACAGGGGAAATCAGCCCCAGCATTTT.

The rearrangement joins TRBV15 to TRBJ2-7, with D uncertain. Germline V gene sequence: CDR1 LNHNV, CDR2 YYDKDF (reference sequence). The CDR3 is 12 residues long. Trimming cost V 6 bases and J 3 bases, with 9 bases left between them. Here the CDR3 reads CATSGKGYEQYF. In DNA form, the CDR3 reads TGTGCCACCAGTGGGAAGGGCTACGAGCAGTACTTC. The complete variable domain, with remaining parts taken from reference TRBV15 and TRBJ2-7, reads DAMVIQNPRYQVTQFGKPVTLSCSQTLNHNVMYWYQQKSSQAPKLLFHYYDKDFNNEADTPDNFQSRRPNTSFCFLDIRSPGLGDTAMYLCATSGKGYEQYFGPGTRLTVT.

The chain has TRBV5-1 and TRBJ2-2; no firm D call. The CDR3 consists of 13 residues. Germline-derived CDR1 and CDR2 are SGHRS and YFSETQ. Between the trimmed V and J ends, which lost 0 bases and 2 bases, there was a span of 2 bases. The CDR3 loop reads CASSLDNTGELFF. CDR3 bases: TGCGCCAGCAGCTTGGATAACACCGGGGAGCTGTTTTTT.

This chain joins TRBV29-1 and TRBJ1-4; D may be TRBD1 (5 bases). Germline V lookup: CDR1 SQVTM, CDR2 ANQGSEA. The germline V and J ends were trimmed by 2 bases and 10 bases, with 8 bases remaining between them. The CDR3 consists of 11 residues. This CDR3 is CSVEQGGKLFF. CDR3 sequence (DNA): TGCAGCGTTGAACAGGGAGGAAAACTGTTTTTT.

The chain joins TRBV29-1 to TRBJ2-2; 8 nucleotides match TRBD1. The CDR3 is 15 amino acids. The germline gives CDR1 SQVTM, CDR2 ANQGSEA. Germline trimming cut 5 bases from V and 5 bases from J; bases unmatched to any gene: 10. CDR3 protein: CSVTSGTGQTGELFF. The CDR3, as DNA: TGCAGCGTTACCTCCGGGACAGGACAAACCGGGGAGCTGTTTTTT.

V is TRBV29-1 and J is TRBJ2-7; 7 nucleotides align to TRBD2. V lost 4 bases to trimming and J lost 4 bases; unmatched junction nucleotides: 4. The length of the CDR3 is 12 residues. Germline lookup yields CDR1 SQVTM and CDR2 ANQGSEA. CDR3 sequence (DNA): TGCAGCGTTGGGAGCGGGAAATACGAGCAGTACTTC. It translates to CSVGSGKYEQYF.

This chain uses TRBV2 with TRBJ2-6; D gene unclear. The germline V gene has CDR1 SNHLY and CDR2 FYNNEI. This CDR3 comprises 15 residues. Trimming shortened V by 9 bases and J by 0 bases, and 12 bases separated the two germline ends. The chain's CDR3 is CASRTAFSGANVLTF. As DNA, the CDR3 is TGTGCCAGTCGGACGGCGTTCTCTGGGGCCAACGTCCTGACTTTC.

This clone showed up just a few times. The rearrangement joins TRBV29-1 to TRBJ2-7; TRBD2 matches 10 bases. The junction had 13 bases not matched to a gene; V was cut back by 5 bases and J by 9 bases. Germline values: CDR1 SQVTM, CDR2 ANQGSEA. The CDR3 totals 14 residues. The CDR3 DNA reads TGCAGCGTTATCTGGGCTAGCGGGAGTGCGGCGCAGTACTTC. Translation gives CSVIWASGSAAQYF.

This clone was recorded a few times. The V and J genes are TRBV5-1 and TRBJ1-2; possible D gene TRBD1, 5 bases. CDR3 length: 15 residues. The germline V gene encodes CDR1 SGHRS and CDR2 YFSETQ. Trimming removed 0 bases at V and 8 bases at J, with 17 bases between. The CDR3 region has the DNA TGCGCCAGCAGCTTGGGCCCGACAGACTTAAAAGGCTACACCTTC. Protein: CASSLGPTDLKGYTF.

V and J are TRBV10-3 and TRBJ2-5, with D unresolved. V shed 2 bases and J shed 5 bases, with 9 bases lying between them. This CDR3 contains 13 residues. Per the germline V gene, CDR1 is ENHRY and CDR2 is SYGVKD. The CDR3 DNA is TGTGCCATCAGTGAGCACGGCAGCGAGACCCAGTACTTC. Residues: CAISEHGSETQYF.

This clone appeared a few times. The rearrangement links TRBV19 to TRBJ2-5; 7 bases are shared with TRBD1. Germline lookup yields CDR1 LNHDA and CDR2 SQIVND (reference sequence). The CDR3 has 14 residues. The J segment lost 1 base and the V segment lost 6 bases, leaving 5 bases of the junction unmatched. As DNA, the CDR3 is TGTGCCAGTAGATCAGGGACAGTCCAAGAGACCCAGTACTTC. Its translation is CASRSGTVQETQYF. Variable domain in full (rest from reference TRBV19 and TRBJ2-5): DGGITQSPKYLFRKEGQNVTLSCEQNLNHDAMYWYRQDPGQGLRLIYYSQIVNDFQKGDIAEGYSVSREKKESFPLTVTSAQKNPTAFYLCASRSGTVQETQYFGPGTRLLVL.

The rearrangement joins TRBV29-1 to TRBJ2-7, with 10 bases that match TRBD2. Germline V lookup: CDR1 SQVTM, CDR2 ANQGSEA. The CDR3 totals 14 residues. V trimming: 4 bases; J trimming: 5 bases; junction bases outside the gene matches: 8. For the CDR3, the DNA is TGCAGCGTTGCGGCTAGCGGGAGTATGAACGAGCAGTACTTC. Translation: CSVAASGSMNEQYF.

This clone was observed a handful of times. CDR3 DNA sequence: TGTGCCAGCAGCTCAGGGAACATGAACACTGAAGCTTTCTTT. Translation: CASSSGNMNTEAFF. The chain is built from TRBV7-2 and TRBJ1-1; a weak D match, TRBD1 (5 bases). CDR3 length: 14 amino acids. Between the trimmed V and J ends, which lost 4 bases and 0 bases, there was a span of 9 bases. Germline V CDR1 and CDR2: SGHTA, FQGNSA. The variable domain in full, with the rest retrieved from reference TRBV7-2 and TRBJ1-1, is GAGVSQSPSNKVTEKGKDVELRCDPISGHTALYWYRQSLGQGLEFLIYFQGNSAPDKSGLPSDRFSAERTGGSVSTLTIQRTQQEDSAVYLCASSSGNMNTEAFFGQGTRLTVV.

This clone was counted between two and nine times. Other DNA sequences in the same sample also yield this CDR3. The chain uses TRBV7-2 and TRBJ1-1; D unclear. CDR3 length: 13 amino acids. V lost 3 bases and J lost 2, with 7 bases in between. CDR1 and CDR2 from the germline V gene are SGHTA and FQGNSA. The CDR3 sequence: CASSFRRNTEAFF. CDR3 in DNA: TGTGCCAGCAGCTTCCGGAGAAACACTGAAGCTTTCTTT.

V gene TRBV30 combines with J gene TRBJ2-1, with D uncertain. Trimming took off 3 bases at V and 5 bases at J, with 5 bases between the two ends. The CDR3 runs to 11 residues. Germline V gene sequence: CDR1 GTSNPN, CDR2 SVGIG (reference sequence). CDR3 amino acids: CAWSSHNEQFF. CDR3 coding DNA: TGTGCCTGGAGCTCACACAATGAGCAGTTCTTC.

The chain couples TRBV7-9 to TRBJ2-1; 8 nucleotides line up with TRBD2. The junction had 6 bases not matched to a gene; V was cut back by 5 bases and J by 3 bases. The CDR3 extends over 15 amino acids. Germline V gene data show CDR1 as SEHNR and CDR2 as FQNEAQ (reference sequence). This chain's CDR3 is CASSPGLAFYNEQFF. The CDR3 nucleotides are TGTGCCAGCAGCCCCGGACTAGCTTTCTACAATGAGCAGTTCTTC.

This sequence joins TRBV30 and TRBJ2-5; 7 nucleotides match TRBD2. The V and J ends lost 0 bases and 7 bases, in that order; junction bases with no gene match: 2. The CDR3 runs 12 residues. Germline loops: CDR1 GTSNPN, CDR2 SVGIG (reference sequence). The CDR3 nucleotides are TGTGCCTGGAGTGTGGGGGAGGGGACCCAGTACTTC. Translation: CAWSVGEGTQYF.

There are a few counts of this clone. In nucleotides, the CDR3 is TGCAGCGTTGAAGAGAGTCTAGCGGAATCCTACAATGAGCAGTTCTTC. It yields the protein CSVEESLAESYNEQFF. This sequence joins TRBV29-1 and TRBJ2-1; 7 bases are a match to TRBD2. Germline-derived CDR1 and CDR2 are SQVTM and ANQGSEA. This CDR3 has 16 amino acids. The V segment lost 0 bases and the J segment 1 base; nucleotides outside the gene matches: 6.

A remark on this clone: A much larger clone differs from this one at a single base, so this may be a read error. The chain links TRBV25-1 to TRBJ2-3; D unclear. Trimming took 4 bases from V and 2 from J, leaving 4 bases between them. The CDR3 covers 12 residues. Germline V gene data show CDR1 as MGHDK and CDR2 as SYGVNS. The CDR3 is CASSGFTDTQYF. In DNA, the CDR3 is TGTGCCAGCAGTGGTTTCACAGATACGCAGTATTTT.

The chain links TRBV18 to TRBJ2-5; tentatively, D is TRBD1 (6 bases). CDR1 and CDR2 (germline): KGHSH, LQKENI. The CDR3 extends over 13 amino acids. V was cut by 3 bases and J by 1 base, with 6 bases left in between. The CDR3 reads CASSPTGQETQYF. The DNA for the CDR3 is TGTGCCAGCTCACCGACAGGCCAAGAGACCCAGTACTTC.